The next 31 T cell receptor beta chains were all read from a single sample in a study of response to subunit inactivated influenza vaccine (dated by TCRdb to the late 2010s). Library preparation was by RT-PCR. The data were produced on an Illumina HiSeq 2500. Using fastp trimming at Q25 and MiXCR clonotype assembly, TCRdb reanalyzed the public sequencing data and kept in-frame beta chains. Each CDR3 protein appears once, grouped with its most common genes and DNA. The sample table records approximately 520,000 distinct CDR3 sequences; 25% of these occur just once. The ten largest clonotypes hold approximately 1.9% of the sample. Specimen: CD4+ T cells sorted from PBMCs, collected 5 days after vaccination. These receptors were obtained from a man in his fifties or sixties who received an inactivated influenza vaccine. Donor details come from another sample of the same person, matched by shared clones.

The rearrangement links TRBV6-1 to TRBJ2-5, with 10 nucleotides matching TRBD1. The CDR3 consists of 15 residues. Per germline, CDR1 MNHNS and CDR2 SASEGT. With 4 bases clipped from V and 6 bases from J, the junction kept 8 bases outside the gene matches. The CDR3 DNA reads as TGTGCCAGCAGTGGGGACAGGGGCTATCTAAAGACCCAGTACTTC. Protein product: CASSGDRGYLKTQYF.

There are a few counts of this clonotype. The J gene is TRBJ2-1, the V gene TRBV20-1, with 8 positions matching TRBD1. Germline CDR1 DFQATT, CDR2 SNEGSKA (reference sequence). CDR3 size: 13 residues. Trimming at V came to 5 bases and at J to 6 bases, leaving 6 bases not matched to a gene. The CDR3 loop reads CSAPGTGFNEQFF. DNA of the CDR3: TGCAGTGCTCCCGGGACAGGCTTCAATGAGCAGTTCTTC.

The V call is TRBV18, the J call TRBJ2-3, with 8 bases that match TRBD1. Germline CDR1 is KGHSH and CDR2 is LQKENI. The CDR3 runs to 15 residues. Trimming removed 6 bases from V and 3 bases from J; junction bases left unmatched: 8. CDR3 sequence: CASSRRTGQTDTQYF. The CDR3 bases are TGTGCCAGCTCCCGCCGGACAGGGCAGACAGATACGCAGTATTTT.

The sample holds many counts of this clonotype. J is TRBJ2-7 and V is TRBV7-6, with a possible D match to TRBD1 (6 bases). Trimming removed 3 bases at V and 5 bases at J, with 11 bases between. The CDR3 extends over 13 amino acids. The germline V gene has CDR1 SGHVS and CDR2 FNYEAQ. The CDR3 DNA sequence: TGTGCCAGCAGCTTGCCAGGGGTCAACGAGCAGTACTTC. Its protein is CASSLPGVNEQYF.

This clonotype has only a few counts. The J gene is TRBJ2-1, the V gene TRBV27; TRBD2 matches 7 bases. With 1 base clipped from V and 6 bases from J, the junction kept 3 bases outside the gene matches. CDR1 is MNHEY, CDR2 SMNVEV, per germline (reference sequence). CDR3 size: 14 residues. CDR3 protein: CASSLLASGNEQFF. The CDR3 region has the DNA TGTGCCAGCAGTTTATTGGCTAGCGGCAATGAGCAGTTCTTC.

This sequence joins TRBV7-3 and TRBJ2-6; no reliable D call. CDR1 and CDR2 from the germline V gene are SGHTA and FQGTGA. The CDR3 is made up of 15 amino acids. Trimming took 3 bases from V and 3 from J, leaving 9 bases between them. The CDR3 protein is CASSLVIFGANVLTF. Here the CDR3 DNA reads TGTGCCAGCAGCTTGGTCATCTTTGGGGCCAACGTCCTGACTTTC.

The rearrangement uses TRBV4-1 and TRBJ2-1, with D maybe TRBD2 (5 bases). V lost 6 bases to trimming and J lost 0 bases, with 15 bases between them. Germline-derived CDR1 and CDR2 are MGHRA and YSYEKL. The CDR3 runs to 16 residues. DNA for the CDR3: TGCGCCAGCAGGGCCGGAGGAGCCTACTCCTACAATGAGCAGTTCTTC. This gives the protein CASRAGGAYSYNEQFF.

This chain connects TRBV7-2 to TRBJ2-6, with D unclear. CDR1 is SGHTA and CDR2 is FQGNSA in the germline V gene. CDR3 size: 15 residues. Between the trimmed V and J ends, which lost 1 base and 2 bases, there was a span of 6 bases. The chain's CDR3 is CASSLVGAGANVLTF. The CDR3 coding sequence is TGTGCCAGCAGCTTAGTTGGGGCTGGGGCCAACGTCCTGACTTTC.

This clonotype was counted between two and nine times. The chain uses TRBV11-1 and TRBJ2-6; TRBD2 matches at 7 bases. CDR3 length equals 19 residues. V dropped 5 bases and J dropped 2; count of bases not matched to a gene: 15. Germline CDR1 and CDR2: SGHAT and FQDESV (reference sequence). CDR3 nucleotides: TGTGCCAGCAGCCGAACCCCGGGACTACTCTTTACTGGGGCCAACGTCCTGACTTTC. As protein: CASSRTPGLLFTGANVLTF.

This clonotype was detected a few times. The DNA of the CDR3 is TGCAGTGCTCCACCGGGAACCCGTCAAGAGACCCAGTACTTC. Its protein is CSAPPGTRQETQYF. The V gene is TRBV20-1, the J gene TRBJ2-5; a weak D match, TRBD2 (5 bases). Germline CDR1 and CDR2: DFQATT and SNEGSKA (reference sequence). This CDR3 comprises 14 residues. Trimming cost V 5 bases and J 2 bases, with 15 bases left between them.

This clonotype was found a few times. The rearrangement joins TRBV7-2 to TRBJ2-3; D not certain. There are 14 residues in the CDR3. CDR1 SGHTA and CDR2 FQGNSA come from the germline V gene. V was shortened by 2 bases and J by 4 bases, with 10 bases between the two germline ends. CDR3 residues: CASSLSPSPDTQYF. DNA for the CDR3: TGTGCCAGCAGCTTAAGTCCGTCTCCAGATACGCAGTATTTT.

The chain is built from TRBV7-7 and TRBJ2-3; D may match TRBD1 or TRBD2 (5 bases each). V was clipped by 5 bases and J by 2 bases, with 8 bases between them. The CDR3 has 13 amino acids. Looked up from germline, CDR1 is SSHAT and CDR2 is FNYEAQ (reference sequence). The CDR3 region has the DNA TGTGCCAGCAGCCGGGACCACACAGATACGCAGTATTTT. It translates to CASSRDHTDTQYF.

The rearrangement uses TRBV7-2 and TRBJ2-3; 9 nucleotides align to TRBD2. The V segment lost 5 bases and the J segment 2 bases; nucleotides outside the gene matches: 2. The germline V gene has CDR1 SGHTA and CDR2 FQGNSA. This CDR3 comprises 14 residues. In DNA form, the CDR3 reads TGTGCCAGCAGCCCTAGCGGGAACACAGATACGCAGTATTTT. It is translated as CASSPSGNTDTQYF. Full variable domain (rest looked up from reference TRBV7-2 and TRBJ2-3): GAGVSQSPSNKVTEKGKDVELRCDPISGHTALYWYRQSLGQGLEFLIYFQGNSAPDKSGLPSDRFSAERTGGSVSTLTIQRTQQEDSAVYLCASSPSGNTDTQYFGPGTRLTVL.

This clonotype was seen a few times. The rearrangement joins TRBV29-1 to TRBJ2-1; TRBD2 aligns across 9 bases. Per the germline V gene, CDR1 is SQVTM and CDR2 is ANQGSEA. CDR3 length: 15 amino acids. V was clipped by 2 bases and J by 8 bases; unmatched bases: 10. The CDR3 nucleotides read TGCAGCGTTGAAATAATAGCGGGAGCACGAGATGAGCAGTTCTTC. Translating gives CSVEIIAGARDEQFF.

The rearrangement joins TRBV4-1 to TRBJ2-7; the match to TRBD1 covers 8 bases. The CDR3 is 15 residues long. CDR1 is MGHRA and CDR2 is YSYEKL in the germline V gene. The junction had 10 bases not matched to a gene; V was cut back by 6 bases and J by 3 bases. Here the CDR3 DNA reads TGCGCCAGCAGACCCGTACCGGGACAGGACTACGAGCAGTACTTC. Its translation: CASRPVPGQDYEQYF.

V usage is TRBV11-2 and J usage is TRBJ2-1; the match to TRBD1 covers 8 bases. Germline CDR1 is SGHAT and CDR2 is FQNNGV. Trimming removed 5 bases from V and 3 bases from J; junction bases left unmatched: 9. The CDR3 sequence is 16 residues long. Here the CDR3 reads CASSPIKTGDYNEQFF. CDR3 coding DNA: TGTGCCAGCAGCCCAATTAAGACAGGGGACTACAATGAGCAGTTCTTC.

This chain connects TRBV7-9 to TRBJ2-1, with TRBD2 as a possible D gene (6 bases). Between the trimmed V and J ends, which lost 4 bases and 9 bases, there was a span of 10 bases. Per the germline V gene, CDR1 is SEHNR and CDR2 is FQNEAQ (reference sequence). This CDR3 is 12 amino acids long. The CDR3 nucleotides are TGTGCCAGCAGCTCAGGACTACTTGAGCAGTTCTTC. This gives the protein CASSSGLLEQFF.

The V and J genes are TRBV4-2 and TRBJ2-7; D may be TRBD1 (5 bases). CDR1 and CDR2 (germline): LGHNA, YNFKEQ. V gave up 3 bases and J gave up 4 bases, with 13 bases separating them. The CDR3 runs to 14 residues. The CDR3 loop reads CASSQDTGVYEQYF. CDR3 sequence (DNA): TGTGCCAGCAGCCAGGACACCGGAGTATACGAGCAGTACTTC.

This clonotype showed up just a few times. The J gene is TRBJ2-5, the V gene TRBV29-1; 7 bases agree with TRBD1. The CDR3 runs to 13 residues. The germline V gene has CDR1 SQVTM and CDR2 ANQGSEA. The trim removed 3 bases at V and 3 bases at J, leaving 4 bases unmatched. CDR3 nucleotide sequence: TGCAGCGTTGACCGTCAGGGGGAAGAGACCCAGTACTTC. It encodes CSVDRQGEETQYF. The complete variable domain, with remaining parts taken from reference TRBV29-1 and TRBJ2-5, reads SAVISQKPSRDICQRGTSLTIQCQVDSQVTMMFWYRQQPGQSLTLIATANQGSEATYESGFVIDKFPISRPNLTFSTLTVSNMSPEDSSIYLCSVDRQGEETQYFGPGTRLLVL.

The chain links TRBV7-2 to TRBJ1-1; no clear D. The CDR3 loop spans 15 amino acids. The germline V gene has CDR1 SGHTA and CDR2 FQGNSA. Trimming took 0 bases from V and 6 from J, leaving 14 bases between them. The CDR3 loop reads CASSLAIGGIAEAFF. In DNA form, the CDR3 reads TGTGCCAGCAGCTTAGCCATTGGAGGGATCGCTGAAGCTTTCTTT.

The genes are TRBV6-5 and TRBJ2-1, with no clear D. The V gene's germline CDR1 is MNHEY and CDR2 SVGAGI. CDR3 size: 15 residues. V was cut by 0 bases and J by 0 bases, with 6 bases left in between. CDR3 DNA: TGTGCCAGCAGTTACTCGCTCGGCTCCTACAATGAGCAGTTCTTC. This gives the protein CASSYSLGSYNEQFF.

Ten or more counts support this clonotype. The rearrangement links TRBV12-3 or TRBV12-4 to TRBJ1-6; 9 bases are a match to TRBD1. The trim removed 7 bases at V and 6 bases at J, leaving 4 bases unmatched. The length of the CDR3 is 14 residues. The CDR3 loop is CASTPGQGNSPLHF. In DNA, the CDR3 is TGTGCCAGCACCCCGGGACAGGGTAATTCACCCCTCCACTTT.

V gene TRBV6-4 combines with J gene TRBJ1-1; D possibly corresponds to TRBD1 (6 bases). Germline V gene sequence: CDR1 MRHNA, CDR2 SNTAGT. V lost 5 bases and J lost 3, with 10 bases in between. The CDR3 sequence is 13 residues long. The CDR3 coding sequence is TGTGCCAGCAGTCGACAGGAGGACACTGAAGCTTTCTTT. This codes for CASSRQEDTEAFF.

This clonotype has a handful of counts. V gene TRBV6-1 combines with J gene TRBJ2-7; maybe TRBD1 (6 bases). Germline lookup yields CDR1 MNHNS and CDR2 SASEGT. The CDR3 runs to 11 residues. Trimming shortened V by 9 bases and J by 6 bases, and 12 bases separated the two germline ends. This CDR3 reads CASTGMSEQYF. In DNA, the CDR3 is TGTGCCAGTACAGGGATGAGCGAGCAGTACTTC.

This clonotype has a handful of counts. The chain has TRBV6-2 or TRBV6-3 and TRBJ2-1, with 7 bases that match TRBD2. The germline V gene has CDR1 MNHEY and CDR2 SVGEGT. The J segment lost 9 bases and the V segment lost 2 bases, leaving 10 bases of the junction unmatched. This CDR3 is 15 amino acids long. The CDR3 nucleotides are TGTGCCAGCAGTTACAAGGGCGGGAGTAGCGGTGAGCAGTTCTTC. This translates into CASSYKGGSSGEQFF.

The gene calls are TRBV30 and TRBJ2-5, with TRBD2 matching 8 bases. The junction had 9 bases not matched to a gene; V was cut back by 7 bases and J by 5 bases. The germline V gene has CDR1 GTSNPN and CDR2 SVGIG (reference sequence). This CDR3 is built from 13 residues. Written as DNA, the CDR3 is TGTGCCTTGGAGCGGGGGCTTGGGGAGACCCAGTACTTC. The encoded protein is CALERGLGETQYF.

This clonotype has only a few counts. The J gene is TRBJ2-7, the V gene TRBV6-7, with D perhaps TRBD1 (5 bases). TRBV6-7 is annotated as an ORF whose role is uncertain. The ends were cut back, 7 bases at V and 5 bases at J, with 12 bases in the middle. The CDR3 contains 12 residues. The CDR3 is CASIQDNHEQYF. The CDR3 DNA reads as TGTGCCAGCATCCAGGACAACCACGAGCAGTACTTC.

The CDR3 loop reads CASSLNRAPCEQYF. Written as DNA, the CDR3 is TGTGCCAGCAGTTTAAACAGGGCCCCCTGCGAGCAGTACTTC. The gene calls are TRBV28 and TRBJ2-7; possible D gene TRBD1, 6 bases. There are 14 residues in the CDR3. CDR1 and CDR2 (germline): MDHEN, SYDVKM. Trimming took off 2 bases at V and 6 bases at J, with 14 bases between the two ends.

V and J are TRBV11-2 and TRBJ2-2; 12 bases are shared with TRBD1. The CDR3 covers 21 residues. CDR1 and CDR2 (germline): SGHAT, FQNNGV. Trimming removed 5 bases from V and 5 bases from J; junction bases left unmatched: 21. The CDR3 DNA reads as TGTGCCAGCAGCCGTTCCAGAACCCGGGACAGGGGGCCCACGAGGACCGGGGAGCTGTTTTTT. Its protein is CASSRSRTRDRGPTRTGELFF.

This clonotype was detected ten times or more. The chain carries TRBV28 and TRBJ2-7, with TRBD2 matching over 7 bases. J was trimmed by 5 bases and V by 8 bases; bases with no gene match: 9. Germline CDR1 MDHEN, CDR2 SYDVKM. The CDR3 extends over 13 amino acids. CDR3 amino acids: CASSAGALDEQYF. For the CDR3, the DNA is TGTGCCAGCTCGGCGGGAGCCCTTGACGAGCAGTACTTC. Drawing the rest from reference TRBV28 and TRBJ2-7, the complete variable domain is DVKVTQSSRYLVKRTGEKVFLECVQDMDHENMFWYRQDPGLGLRLIYFSYDVKMKEKGDIPEGYSVSREKKERFSLILESASTNQTSMYLCASSAGALDEQYFGPGTRLTVT.

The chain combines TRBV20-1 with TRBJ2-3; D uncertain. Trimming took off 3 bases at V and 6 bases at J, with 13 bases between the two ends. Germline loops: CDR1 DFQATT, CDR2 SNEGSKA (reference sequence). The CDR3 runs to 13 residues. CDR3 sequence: CSARSPSWDTQYF. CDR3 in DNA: TGCAGTGCTAGGAGCCCGAGTTGGGATACGCAGTATTTT.